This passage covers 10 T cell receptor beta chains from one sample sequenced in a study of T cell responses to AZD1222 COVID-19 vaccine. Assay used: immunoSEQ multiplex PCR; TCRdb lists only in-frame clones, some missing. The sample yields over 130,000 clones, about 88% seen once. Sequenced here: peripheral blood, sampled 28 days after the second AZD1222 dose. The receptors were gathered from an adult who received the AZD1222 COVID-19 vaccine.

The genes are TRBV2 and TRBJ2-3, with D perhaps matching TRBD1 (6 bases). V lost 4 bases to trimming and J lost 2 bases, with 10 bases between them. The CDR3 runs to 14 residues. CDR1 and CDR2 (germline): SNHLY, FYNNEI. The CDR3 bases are TGTGCCAGCAGTGTGGACAGCGCCACAGATACGCAGTATTTT. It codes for CASSVDSATDTQYF.

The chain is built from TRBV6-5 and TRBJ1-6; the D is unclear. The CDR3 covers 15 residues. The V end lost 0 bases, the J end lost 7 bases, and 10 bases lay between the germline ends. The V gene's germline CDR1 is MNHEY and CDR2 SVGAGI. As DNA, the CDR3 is TGTGCCAGCAGTTACTCCACGCGCATAAATTCACCCCTCCACTTT. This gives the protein CASSYSTRINSPLHF.

CDR3: CASSWRPEYEQYF. The CDR3, as DNA: TGTGCCAGCAGCTGGAGGCCGGAGTACGAGCAGTACTTC. The chain recombines TRBV7-3 with TRBJ2-7, with a possible D match to TRBD2 (5 bases). There are 13 residues in the CDR3. V gave up 4 bases and J gave up 4 bases, with 11 bases separating them. Germline V gene lookup returns CDR1 SGHTA and CDR2 FQGTGA. The full variable domain, completed using reference TRBV7-3 and TRBJ2-7, is GAGVSQTPSNKVTEKGKYVELRCDPISGHTALYWYRQSLGQGPEFLIYFQGTGAADDSGLPNDRFFAVRPEGSVSTLKIQRTERGDSAVYLCASSWRPEYEQYFGPGTRLTVT.

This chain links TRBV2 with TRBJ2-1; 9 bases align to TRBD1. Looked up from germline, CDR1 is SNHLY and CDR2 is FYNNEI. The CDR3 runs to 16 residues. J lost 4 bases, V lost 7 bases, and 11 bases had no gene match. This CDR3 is CASKKTRTGEYNEQFF. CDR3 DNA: TGTGCCAGCAAGAAAACCCGGACAGGGGAATACAATGAGCAGTTCTTC.

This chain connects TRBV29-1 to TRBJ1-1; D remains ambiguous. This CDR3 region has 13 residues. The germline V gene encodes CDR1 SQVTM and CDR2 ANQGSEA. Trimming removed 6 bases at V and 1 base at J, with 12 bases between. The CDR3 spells CSVGSQTNTEAFF. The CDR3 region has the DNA TGCAGCGTCGGGTCGCAAACGAACACTGAAGCTTTCTTT.

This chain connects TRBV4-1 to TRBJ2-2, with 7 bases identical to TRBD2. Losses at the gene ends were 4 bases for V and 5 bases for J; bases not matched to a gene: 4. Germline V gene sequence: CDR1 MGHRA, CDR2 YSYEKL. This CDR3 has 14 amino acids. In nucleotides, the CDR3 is TGCGCCAGCAGCCGGACTAGACTTACCGGGGAGCTGTTTTTT. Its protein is CASSRTRLTGELFF.

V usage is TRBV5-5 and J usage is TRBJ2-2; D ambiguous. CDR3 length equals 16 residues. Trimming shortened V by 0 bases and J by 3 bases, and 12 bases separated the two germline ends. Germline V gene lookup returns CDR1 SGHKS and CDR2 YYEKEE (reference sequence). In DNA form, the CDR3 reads TGTGCCAGCAGCTTGGCGGCTGTCCGGGACACCGGGGAGCTGTTTTTT. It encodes CASSLAAVRDTGELFF.

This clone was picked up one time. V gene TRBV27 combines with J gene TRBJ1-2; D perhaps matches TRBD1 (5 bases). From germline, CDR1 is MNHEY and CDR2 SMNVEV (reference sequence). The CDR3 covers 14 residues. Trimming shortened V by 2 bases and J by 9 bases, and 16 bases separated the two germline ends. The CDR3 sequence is CASSLARGAGSYTF. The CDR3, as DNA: TGTGCCAGCAGTTTAGCCCGAGGGGCGGGCAGCTACACCTTC.

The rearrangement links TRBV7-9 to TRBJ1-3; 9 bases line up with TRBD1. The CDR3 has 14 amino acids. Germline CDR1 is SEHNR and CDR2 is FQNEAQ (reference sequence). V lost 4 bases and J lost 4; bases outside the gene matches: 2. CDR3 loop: CASSSGTGGNTIYF. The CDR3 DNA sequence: TGTGCCAGCAGCTCCGGGACAGGGGGAAACACCATATATTTT.

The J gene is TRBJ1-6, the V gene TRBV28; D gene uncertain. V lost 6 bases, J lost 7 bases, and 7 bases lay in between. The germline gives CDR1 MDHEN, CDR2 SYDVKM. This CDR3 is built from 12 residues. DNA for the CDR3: TGTGCCAGCAGGGTACAGAATTCACCCCTCCACTTT. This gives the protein CASRVQNSPLHF.